This TCR beta chain emerged from a study of T cells after yellow fever vaccination. Whole-study context: Some fractions had low cell numbers, and these were prepared with SMART-Seq v4 Ultra Low Input.

The 5'RACE template-switching step produced TCR cDNA and added a universal primer site and UMIs. TCRdb reprocessed the 5' RACE reads via MiXCR and lists one record per CDR3 protein. This sample has 300,000 to 350,000 distinct CDR3 sequences, with over 3.5% found just once. Concerning this clonotype itself: Its antigen is undetermined.

The trim removed 4 bases at V and 3 bases at J, leaving 7 bases unmatched. In germline, CDR1 is SGHTA, CDR2 FQGNSA. The CDR3 runs 15 residues. Study-level findings and limits: One caveat is that FACS-sorted repertoires could contain abundant clonotypes contaminating from the bulk population. Most clones from primary vaccination resurfaced after the booster (roughly 96% CD4, less than 90% CD8).

The J gene is TRBJ2-3, the V gene TRBV7-2, with TRBD2 matching 7 bases. The input for sequencing was PBMCs, taken 15 days after the yellow fever booster vaccination. The TCR was taken from a young man who received the YFV17D yellow fever vaccine. The CDR3 spells CASSWGGGETDTQYF. In DNA form, the CDR3 reads TGTGCCAGCAGCTGGGGCGGGGGTGAAACAGATACGCAGTATTTT.